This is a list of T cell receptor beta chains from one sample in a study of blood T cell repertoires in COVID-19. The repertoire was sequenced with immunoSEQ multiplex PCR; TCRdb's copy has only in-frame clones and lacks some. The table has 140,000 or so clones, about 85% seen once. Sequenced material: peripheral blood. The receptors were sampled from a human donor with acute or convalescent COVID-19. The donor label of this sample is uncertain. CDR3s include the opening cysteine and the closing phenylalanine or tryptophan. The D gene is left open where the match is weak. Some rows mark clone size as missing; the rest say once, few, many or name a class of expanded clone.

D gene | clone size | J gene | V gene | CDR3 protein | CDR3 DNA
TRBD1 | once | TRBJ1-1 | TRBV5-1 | CASSHQGANTEAFF | TGCGCCAGCAGCCATCAGGGGGCGAACACTGAAGCTTTCTTT
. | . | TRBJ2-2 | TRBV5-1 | CASSLSAAGELFF | TGCGCCAGCAGCTTGTCAGCGGCCGGGGAGCTGTTTTTT
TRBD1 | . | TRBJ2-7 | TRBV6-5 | CASSYARGPYEQYF | TGTGCCAGCAGTTATGCGAGGGGGCCGTACGAGCAGTACTTC
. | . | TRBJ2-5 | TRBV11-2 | CASSLLAVETQYF | TGTGCCAGCAGCTTACTGGCTGTAGAGACCCAGTACTTC
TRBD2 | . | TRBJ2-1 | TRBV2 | CASSGETSGMRSYNEQFF | TGTGCCAGCAGTGGGGAGACTAGCGGGATGCGCTCCTACAATGAGCAGTTCTTC
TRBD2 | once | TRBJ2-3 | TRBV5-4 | CASSGRLAVTDTQYF | TGTGCCAGCAGCGGGAGACTAGCGGTCACAGATACGCAGTATTTT
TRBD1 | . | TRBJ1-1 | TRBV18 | CASSPYRGNTEAFF | TGTGCCAGCTCACCGTACAGGGGGAACACTGAAGCTTTCTTT
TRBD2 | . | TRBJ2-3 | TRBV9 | CASSVSGASTDTQYF | TGTGCCAGCAGCGTTAGCGGGGCTAGCACAGATACGCAGTATTTT
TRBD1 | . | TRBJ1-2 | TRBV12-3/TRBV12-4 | CASSFQGARGYTF | TGTGCCAGCAGTTTTCAGGGGGCTCGGGGCTACACCTTC
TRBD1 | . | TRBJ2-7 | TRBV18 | CASSPSARTGDEQYF | TGTGCCAGCTCACCATCGGCAAGGACAGGGGACGAGCAGTACTTC
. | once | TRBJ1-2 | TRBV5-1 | CASSLDAAWVAGYTF | TGCGCCAGCAGCTTGGACGCGGCCTGGGTTGCTGGCTACACCTTC
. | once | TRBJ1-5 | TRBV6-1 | CASSEALRGQPQHF | TGTGCCAGCAGTGAAGCGCTAAGGGGACAGCCCCAGCATTTT
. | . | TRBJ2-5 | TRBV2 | CASRGGMETQYF | TGTGCCAGCAGGGGGGGAATGGAGACCCAGTACTTC
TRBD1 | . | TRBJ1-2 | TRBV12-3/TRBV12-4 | CASSLTGSGYTF | TGTGCCAGCAGTTTGACAGGGTCTGGCTACACCTTC
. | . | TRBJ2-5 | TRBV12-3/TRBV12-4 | CASSFGHQETQYF | TGTGCCAGCAGTTTCGGACATCAAGAGACCCAGTACTTC
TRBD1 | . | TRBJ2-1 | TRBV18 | CASSTGTGQDNEQFF | TGTGCCAGCTCAACCGGGACAGGGCAGGATAATGAGCAGTTCTTC
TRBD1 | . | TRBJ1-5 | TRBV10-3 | CAISEGDRGSNQPQHF | TGTGCCATCAGTGAGGGGGACAGGGGGTCCAATCAGCCCCAGCATTTT
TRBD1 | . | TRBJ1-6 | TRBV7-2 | CASSPQRQGRHSPLHF | TGTGCCAGCAGCCCTCAGCGACAGGGACGACATTCACCCCTCCACTTT
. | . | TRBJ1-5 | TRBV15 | CATSREGVYSNQPQHF | TGTGCCACCAGCAGAGAAGGGGTCTATAGCAATCAGCCCCAGCATTTT
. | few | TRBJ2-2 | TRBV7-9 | CASSPWGEAGELFF | TGTGCCAGCAGCCCTTGGGGGGAAGCCGGGGAGCTGTTTTTT
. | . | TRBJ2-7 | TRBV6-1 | CASSESSSQEAYSYEQYF | TGTGCCAGCAGTGAAAGTTCCTCTCAGGAGGCATACTCCTACGAGCAGTACTTC
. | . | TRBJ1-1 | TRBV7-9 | CASTHGVNTEAFF | TGTGCCAGCACCCACGGGGTGAACACTGAAGCTTTCTTT
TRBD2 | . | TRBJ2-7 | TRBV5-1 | CASSSGVAGGVYEQYF | TGCGCCAGCAGCTCCGGAGTAGCGGGGGGAGTGTACGAGCAGTACTTC
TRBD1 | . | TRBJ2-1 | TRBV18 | CASSPGTGLAYNEQFF | TGTGCCAGCTCACCAGGGACAGGGTTGGCCTACAATGAGCAGTTCTTC
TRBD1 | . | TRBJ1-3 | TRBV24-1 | CATSDYGTGPSGNTIYF | TGTGCCACCAGTGATTACGGGACAGGGCCCTCTGGAAACACCATATATTTT
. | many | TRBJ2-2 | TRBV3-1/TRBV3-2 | CASSHSSQRSSGELFF | TGTGCCAGCAGCCATTCAAGCCAGCGCTCCAGCGGGGAGCTGTTTTTT
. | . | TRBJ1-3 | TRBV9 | CASSVGGRGNTIYF | TGTGCCAGCAGCGTGGGGGGACGAGGAAACACCATATATTTT
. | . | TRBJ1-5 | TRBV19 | CASSIEGGQPQHF | TGTGCCAGTAGTATTGAGGGCGGCCAGCCCCAGCATTTT
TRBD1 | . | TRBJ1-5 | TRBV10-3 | CAISGTGGGQPQHF | TGTGCCATCAGTGGGACAGGGGGCGGTCAGCCCCAGCATTTT
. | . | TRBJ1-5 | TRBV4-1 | CASSQDTGSTRYQPQHF | TGCGCCAGCAGCCAAGACACAGGGTCTACAAGATATCAGCCCCAGCATTTT
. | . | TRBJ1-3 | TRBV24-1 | CATSDPRAGGAEGNTIYF | TGTGCCACCAGTGACCCACGTGCGGGGGGCGCGGAGGGAAACACCATATATTTT
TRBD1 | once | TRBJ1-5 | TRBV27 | CASRWGHGTEYNQPQHF | TGTGCCAGCCGGTGGGGACACGGGACAGAATACAATCAGCCCCAGCATTTT
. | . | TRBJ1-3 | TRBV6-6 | CATKDRGSGNTIYF | TGTGCCACCAAGGACAGAGGCTCTGGAAACACCATATATTTT